The clone carrying this T cell receptor (beta chain) has a count of ten or more. Its antigen is not identified. The data originate from a study of CD8+CD57+ T cells in acquired aplastic anemia. The patients chosen for sequencing had shown expansion of CD8+CD57+ cells (detected by flow cytometry). A severe acquired aplastic anemia diagnosis applied to all patients. Patients had not yet gotten any therapy when their blood was taken for sampling. Germline V gene sequence: CDR1 SGHDN, CDR2 FVKESK. The V end was cut by 2 bases, the J end by 6 bases, with 10 bases between. CDR3 length equals 13 residues. Template material for TCR beta VDJ and CDR3 profiling consisted of genomic DNA. MiXCR was run by TCRdb on the reads, yielding one entry per CDR3 protein. The sample records 150,000 to 200,000 distinct CDR3 sequences, less than 50% being singletons. Study outcomes and limitations: Between patients and controls, CD8+ Simpson's diversity did not vary significantly. Both patients and controls carried the same twenty-nine CD8+ CDR3 sequences.

This sequence was found in a human donor with aplastic anemia. Sequenced sample: sorted CD4+, CD8+, or CD8+CD57+ T cells (not recorded which) from PBMCs. The chain links TRBV14 to TRBJ1-1; maybe TRBD1 (6 bases). The CDR3 DNA reads TGTGCCAGCAGCCAAACAGGGTTTGCTGAAGCTTTCTTT. Amino acids: CASSQTGFAEAFF.